These T cell receptor beta chains were read from a single sample in a study. TCRdb analysed the 5' RACE reads with MiXCR anew, one entry per CDR3 protein. The sample shows about 57,000 distinct CDR3 sequences, around a quarter of them seen only once. The specimen was tumor-infiltrating memory CD4+ T cells sorted from the breast tumor. The receptor source for this set is a female donor with breast cancer. The CDR3 runs from the conserved cysteine through the conserved F or W. A D gene is named only where the DNA matches it firmly. Size values are once, few and many counts, or a class for expanded clones, and some rows have none.

d_gene	v_gene	abundance	j_gene	CDR3aa	CDR3nt
.	TRBV30	.	TRBJ2-7	CAWSVNSGAYERYF	TGTGCCTGGAGTGTTAATAGCGGAGCCTACGAGCGGTACTTC
.	TRBV7-3	.	TRBJ2-2	CASSPSGNTGELFF	TGTGCCAGCAGCCCCAGCGGGAACACCGGGGAGCTGTTTTTT
.	TRBV12-3/TRBV12-4	.	TRBJ2-1	CASSPLEELEQFF	TGTGCCAGCAGTCCCCTTGAGGAGCTTGAGCAGTTCTTC
.	TRBV6-6	few	TRBJ2-4	CASSFRDGGKNIQYF	TGTGCCAGCAGTTTCCGGGACGGAGGCAAAAACATTCAGTACTTC
.	TRBV6-2/TRBV6-3	few	TRBJ2-3	CASSRRGESTDTQYF	TGTGCCAGCAGTCGTAGGGGGGAGAGCACAGATACGCAGTATTTT
.	TRBV4-2	few	TRBJ2-7	CASSQDQGGGARYF	TGTGCCAGCAGCCAAGATCAGGGAGGGGGCGCGCGGTACTTC
TRBD2	TRBV20-1	few	TRBJ2-3	CSAEGLAGTDTQYF	TGCAGTGCCGAGGGACTAGCGGGCACAGATACGCAGTATTTT
.	TRBV9	once	TRBJ2-3	CASSVFWGTDTQYF	TGTGCCAGCAGCGTATTTTGGGGAACAGATACGCAGTATTTT
.	TRBV4-2	few	TRBJ2-5	CASSQEAGTAGGTQYF	TGTGCCAGCAGCCAAGAAGCCGGGACCGCCGGGGGGACCCAGTACTTC
TRBD2	TRBV5-1	.	TRBJ2-7	CASRSTSGYEQYF	TGCGCCAGCAGGTCTACTAGCGGGTACGAGCAGTACTTC
.	TRBV7-3	.	TRBJ2-2	CASSLFQGTGELFF	TGTGCCAGCAGCTTATTTCAGGGCACCGGGGAGCTGTTTTTT
.	TRBV4-2	.	TRBJ1-5	CASSQDLDSQSYQPQHF	TGTGCCAGCAGCCAAGACCTGGACAGTCAAAGTTACCAGCCCCAGCATTTT
TRBD2	TRBV9	.	TRBJ2-2	CASSVAGTSAGELFF	TGTGCCAGCAGCGTAGCCGGGACTAGTGCCGGGGAGCTGTTTTTT
.	TRBV6-5	once	TRBJ1-5	CASRTRGSGQPQHF	TGTGCCAGCAGGACAAGGGGTTCGGGGCAGCCCCAGCATTTT
TRBD2	TRBV7-3	few	TRBJ2-3	CASSKLAGGLHTQYF	TGTGCCAGCAGCAAACTAGCGGGAGGCCTCCATACGCAGTATTTT
.	TRBV5-1	.	TRBJ2-3	CASGDGYSTDTQYF	TGCGCCAGCGGGGACGGCTACTCCACAGATACGCAGTATTTT